The 5 T cell receptor beta chains listed next were all sequenced from one sample in a study of CD8 T cells in ankylosing spondylitis. TCRdb used MiXCR to reprocess the 5' RACE reads, holding one entry per CDR3 protein. The sample holds 300,000 to 350,000 distinct CDR3 sequences, 11% seen once. Sample: blood, either unsorted or a sorted T cell fraction (not recorded which). These receptors were taken from a female donor with ankylosing spondylitis or in good health (not recorded which).

At least ten counts were recorded for this clonotype. CDR3 DNA sequence: TGCGCCAGCAGCTTGTGGGGTGCGAAGGACTCCCCTCGGGGCTACACCTTC. Residues: CASSLWGAKDSPRGYTF. The rearrangement uses TRBV5-1 and TRBJ1-2; D gene uncertain. The germline V gene has CDR1 SGHRS and CDR2 YFSETQ. The germline V and J ends were trimmed by 1 base and 8 bases, with 24 bases remaining between them. The CDR3 totals 17 residues.

This clonotype was detected ten times or more. V gene TRBV6-5 combines with J gene TRBJ2-1, with a tentative D call TRBD1 (6 bases). The CDR3 spans 14 residues. Trimming removed 9 bases at V and 6 bases at J, with 18 bases between. The germline V gene has CDR1 MNHEY and CDR2 SVGAGI. The CDR3 DNA sequence: TGTGCCAGTCAGATACAGGGAAATCCCAATGAGCAGTTCTTC. It translates to CASQIQGNPNEQFF.

This clonotype was counted ten times or more. This sequence joins TRBV25-1 and TRBJ2-2, with a weak D call TRBD2 (5 bases). The CDR3 has 14 amino acids. Trimming took off 9 bases at V and 1 base at J, with 12 bases between the two ends. Per the germline V gene, CDR1 is MGHDK and CDR2 is SYGVNS. CDR3 nucleotides: TGTGCCAGTCGATACGGGATGAACACCGGGGAGCTGTTTTTT. Amino acids: CASRYGMNTGELFF. Complete variable domain (other parts from reference TRBV25-1 and TRBJ2-2): EADIYQTPRYLVIGTGKKITLECSQTMGHDKMYWYQQDPGMELHLIHYSYGVNSTEKGDLSSESTVSRIRTEHFPLTLESARPSHTSQYLCASRYGMNTGELFFGEGSRLTVL.

This clonotype showed up many times. The chain combines TRBV5-1 with TRBJ2-2; possibly TRBD1 for D (6 bases). The CDR3 runs 17 residues. V dropped 4 bases and J dropped 2 bases, with 18 bases sitting between them. Germline V gives CDR1 SGHRS, CDR2 YFSETQ. The CDR3 loop reads CASSRLSQGQNTGELFF. CDR3 coding DNA: TGCGCCAGCAGCCGTTTGTCGCAGGGACAAAACACCGGGGAGCTGTTTTTT.

This clonotype was observed many times. The chain links TRBV9 to TRBJ2-7; 8 nucleotides align to TRBD2. There are 16 residues in the CDR3. J gave up 1 base and V 0 bases, and 6 bases lay outside the gene matches. In germline, CDR1 is SGDLS, CDR2 YYNGEE. DNA of the CDR3: TGTGCCAGCAGCGTAGCAGATAGCGGGATGTCCTACGAGCAGTACTTC. Its protein product is CASSVADSGMSYEQYF.